Below, 29 T cell receptor beta chains from the same sample are listed, as sequenced in a study of blood T cells in healthy people across ages. A sample-barcoded 5' primer and a J-beta primer mix were used in a second PCR of roughly 7 to 11 cycles. TCRdb fed the 5' RACE reads into MiXCR, producing one record per CDR3 protein. The sample lists hundreds of thousands of distinct CDR3 sequences; around 50% were seen once. The sample comprised blood. The receptor set was obtained from a man aged 40-49 years in good health.

This clonotype has more than one count but fewer than ten. This rearrangement joins TRBV5-6 to TRBJ2-7, with D possibly TRBD2 on 5 matching bases. Between the trimmed V and J ends, which lost 2 bases and 7 bases, there was a span of 10 bases. The germline CDR1 and CDR2 sequences are SGHDT and YYEEEE. This CDR3 has 12 residues. CDR3 coding DNA: TGTGCCAGCAGCTTCTCCGGGGAGGAGCAGTACTTC. This translates into CASSFSGEEQYF. Looking up the rest from reference TRBV5-6 and TRBJ2-7 gives the full variable domain: DAGVTQSPTHLIKTRGQQVTLRCSPKSGHDTVSWYQQALGQGPQFIFQYYEEEERQRGNFPDRFSGHQFPNYSSELNVNALLLGDSALYLCASSFSGEEQYFGPGTRLTVT.

The V and J genes are TRBV28 and TRBJ2-3; D is uncertain. CDR1 MDHEN and CDR2 SYDVKM come from the germline V gene. V was trimmed by 10 bases and J by 3 bases, leaving 17 bases between them. The CDR3 totals 14 residues. The CDR3 coding sequence is TGTGCCACTGGGGATCAAGGACGGACAGATACGCAGTATTTT. Protein sequence: CATGDQGRTDTQYF.

This clonotype occurred a few times. The gene calls are TRBV29-1 and TRBJ2-1; D gene uncertain. The CDR3 has 12 amino acids. Germline V gene sequence: CDR1 SQVTM, CDR2 ANQGSEA. The germline V and J ends were trimmed by 6 bases and 8 bases, with 14 bases remaining between them. The chain's CDR3 is CSVTRATYEQFF. CDR3 nucleotides: TGCAGCGTCACCCGGGCAACCTATGAGCAGTTCTTC.

V gene TRBV3-1 combines with J gene TRBJ2-3, with 13 positions matching TRBD2. V shed 4 bases, J shed 4 bases, and the junction held 5 bases outside the gene matches. The V gene's germline CDR1 is LGHDT and CDR2 YNNKEL (reference sequence). This CDR3 region has 16 residues. DNA for the CDR3: TGTGCCAGCAGCCGTAGGACTAGCGGGAGTGCAGATACGCAGTATTTT. The encoded protein is CASSRRTSGSADTQYF.

The chain joins TRBV27 to TRBJ2-4, with D maybe TRBD2 (8 bases). Germline V gene data show CDR1 as MNHEY and CDR2 as SMNVEV (reference sequence). The CDR3 covers 14 residues. V was shortened by 2 bases and J by 8 bases, with 13 bases between the two germline ends. CDR3 protein: CASSLGTAGDIQYF. The DNA of the CDR3 is TGTGCCAGCAGTTTAGGGACAGCGGGGGACATTCAGTACTTC.

The V and J genes are TRBV3-1 and TRBJ2-5; D is tentatively TRBD1 or TRBD2 (5 bases each). Germline-derived CDR1 and CDR2 are LGHDT and YNNKEL (reference sequence). V dropped 7 bases and J dropped 4 bases, with 19 bases sitting between them. This CDR3 spans 15 amino acids. CDR3 sequence (DNA): TGTGCCAGCATCGATCGGGGCGGTAGAGTAGAGACCCAGTACTTC. It yields the protein CASIDRGGRVETQYF.

This clonotype has a single count. J is TRBJ2-5 and V is TRBV13, with 8 bases identical to TRBD2. Germline V gene sequence: CDR1 PRHDT, CDR2 FYEKMQ (reference sequence). This CDR3 is 13 amino acids long. V was pared by 7 bases and J by 4 bases, with 5 bases of the junction left unmatched. The chain's CDR3 is CASNRGGPETQYF. As DNA, the CDR3 is TGTGCCAGCAACCGGGGGGGTCCAGAGACCCAGTACTTC.

This chain joins TRBV25-1 and TRBJ1-1; no clear D gene. Germline assignment: CDR1 MGHDK and CDR2 SYGVNS. The CDR3 runs to 10 residues. V was pared by 4 bases and J by 8 bases, with 5 bases between. The CDR3 nucleotides are TGTGCCAGCAGTGTGGCGGAAGCTTTCTTT. Protein sequence: CASSVAEAFF.

V usage is TRBV6-2 or TRBV6-3 and J usage is TRBJ1-4; 9 nucleotides agree with TRBD1. CDR3 size: 17 residues. Germline V gene lookup returns CDR1 MNHEY and CDR2 SVGEGT. V lost 0 bases and J lost 5; bases outside the gene matches: 7. The CDR3 is CASSYSRDRVTNEKLFF. The CDR3 DNA sequence: TGTGCCAGCAGTTACTCGAGGGACAGGGTGACAAATGAAAAACTGTTTTTT.

This chain links TRBV6-5 with TRBJ2-5, with TRBD2 matching 12 bases. The V gene's germline CDR1 is MNHEY and CDR2 SVGAGI. The J segment lost 1 base and the V segment lost 0 bases, leaving 0 bases of the junction unmatched. CDR3 size: 16 residues. CDR3 nucleotide sequence: TGTGCCAGCAGTTACTCACTAGCGGGGGGCCAAGAGACCCAGTACTTC. It is translated as CASSYSLAGGQETQYF.

The chain recombines TRBV13 with TRBJ2-4, with D unclear. V lost 6 bases to trimming and J lost 0 bases, with 18 bases between them. This CDR3 is 17 amino acids long. CDR1 is PRHDT and CDR2 is FYEKMQ in the germline V gene (reference sequence). CDR3 region: CASSRQTNRLAKNIQYF. In DNA, the CDR3 is TGTGCCAGCAGTCGACAAACTAATCGGCTAGCCAAAAACATTCAGTACTTC.

This clonotype has more than one count but fewer than ten. V gene TRBV29-1 combines with J gene TRBJ2-1, with 14 bases matching TRBD2. V lost 8 bases, J lost 5 bases, and 2 bases stayed unmatched. The CDR3 runs to 13 residues. CDR1 is SQVTM and CDR2 is ANQGSEA in the germline V gene. The DNA of the CDR3 is TGCAGCCTGGGACTAGCGGGAGACAATGAGCAGTTCTTC. It codes for CSLGLAGDNEQFF.

V usage is TRBV3-1 and J usage is TRBJ2-2, with D perhaps TRBD2 (6 bases). In germline, CDR1 is LGHDT, CDR2 YNNKEL (reference sequence). The CDR3 totals 16 residues. V lost 1 base and J lost 1, with 10 bases in between. The CDR3 DNA follows: TGTGCCAGCAGCCAAGGCCGGGGGATGAACACCGGGGAGCTGTTTTTT. Translation gives CASSQGRGMNTGELFF.

This chain links TRBV11-2 with TRBJ2-3; D is possibly TRBD1 (5 bases). Germline-derived CDR1 and CDR2 are SGHAT and FQNNGV. V shed 5 bases and J shed 4 bases, with 19 bases lying between them. The CDR3 is made up of 16 amino acids. The CDR3 reads CASSLKVGQGADTQYF. The CDR3, as DNA: TGTGCCAGCAGCCTGAAGGTTGGTCAGGGTGCAGATACGCAGTATTTT.

The chain joins TRBV5-1 to TRBJ2-7; 8 nucleotides agree with TRBD1. The CDR3 is 13 amino acids. After removal of 4 bases from V and 3 bases from J, the junction contained 3 bases not matched to a gene. From germline, CDR1 is SGHRS and CDR2 YFSETQ. The CDR3 region is CASSVGQDYEQYF. In DNA form, the CDR3 reads TGCGCCAGCAGCGTGGGACAGGACTACGAGCAGTACTTC.

The J gene is TRBJ2-1, the V gene TRBV20-1, with 12 bases that match TRBD2. The J segment lost 10 bases and the V segment lost 2 bases, leaving 3 bases of the junction unmatched. In germline, CDR1 is DFQATT, CDR2 SNEGSKA (reference sequence). This CDR3 comprises 13 residues. CDR3 nucleotide sequence: TGCAGTGCTAGAAGACTAGCGGGGGTGGAGCAGTTCTTC. It codes for CSARRLAGVEQFF.

The gene calls are TRBV6-1 and TRBJ2-2; D is possibly TRBD1 (5 bases). Germline-derived CDR1 and CDR2 are MNHNS and SASEGT. CDR3 length: 13 residues. Deletions cut 3 bases from V and 5 bases from J, with 7 bases between. CDR3 sequence: CASSDQGTGELFF. The CDR3 nucleotides are TGTGCCAGCAGTGACCAGGGTACCGGGGAGCTGTTTTTT.

V is TRBV12-3 or TRBV12-4 and J is TRBJ1-5; 7 nucleotides align to TRBD1. The CDR3 runs 13 residues. Losses at the gene ends were 6 bases for V and 6 bases for J; bases not matched to a gene: 5. The CDR3: CASREGAGQPQHF. CDR3 bases: TGTGCCAGCAGAGAGGGGGCGGGTCAGCCCCAGCATTTT.

The rearrangement links TRBV14 to TRBJ2-5; tentative D call: TRBD1 (5 bases). Germline V gene sequence: CDR1 SGHDN, CDR2 FVKESK. CDR3 size: 15 residues. Trimming removed 5 bases at V and 0 bases at J, with 13 bases between. CDR3 sequence reads: CASSDAGWYQETQYF. DNA for the CDR3: TGTGCCAGCAGCGACGCAGGGTGGTACCAAGAGACCCAGTACTTC. Looking up the rest from reference TRBV14 and TRBJ2-5 gives the full variable domain: EAGVTQFPSHSVIEKGQTVTLRCDPISGHDNLYWYRRVMGKEIKFLLHFVKESKQDESGMPNNRFLAERTGGTYSTLKVQPAELEDSGVYFCASSDAGWYQETQYFGPGTRLLVL.

The chain joins TRBV20-1 to TRBJ1-2; a possible D gene is TRBD1 (6 bases). Trimming removed 3 bases at V and 8 bases at J, with 13 bases between. The length of the CDR3 is 12 residues. The V gene's germline CDR1 is DFQATT and CDR2 SNEGSKA (reference sequence). This CDR3 is CSASLQGGGYTF. CDR3 DNA sequence: TGCAGTGCTAGTTTACAGGGCGGAGGCTACACCTTC.

The sample holds a few counts of this clonotype. The chain links TRBV20-1 to TRBJ2-7; 7 nucleotides agree with TRBD1. Per the germline V gene, CDR1 is DFQATT and CDR2 is SNEGSKA (reference sequence). This CDR3 is 13 amino acids long. With 6 bases clipped from V and 5 bases from J, the junction kept 10 bases outside the gene matches. The CDR3 region is CSARGQRKNEQYF. The CDR3 coding sequence is TGCAGTGCAAGGGGACAGCGAAAGAACGAGCAGTACTTC.

V and J are TRBV5-1 and TRBJ2-5, with TRBD2 matching 10 bases. Near its end, the DNA agrees better with TRBJ2-7, so the J call may be wrong. The CDR3 consists of 17 residues. Germline assignment: CDR1 SGHRS and CDR2 YFSETQ. The DNA for the CDR3 is TGCGCCAGCAGCCAGGATGGGGTTAGCGGGAGGACATACGAGCAGTACTTC. This translates into CASSQDGVSGRTYEQYF.

This clonotype was detected a few times. The V and J genes are TRBV6-5 and TRBJ2-7; TRBD2 agrees at 8 bases. The CDR3 spans 15 residues. V was clipped by 6 bases and J by 3 bases; unmatched bases: 10. Germline CDR1 and CDR2: MNHEY and SVGAGI. The CDR3 here is CASRSASGGRYEQYF. In DNA, the CDR3 is TGTGCCAGCAGATCCGCTTCGGGGGGGCGCTACGAGCAGTACTTC.

The chain couples TRBV29-1 to TRBJ2-1, with D possibly TRBD2 on 7 matching bases. The CDR3 totals 16 residues. In germline, CDR1 is SQVTM, CDR2 ANQGSEA. The V end lost 5 bases, the J end lost 5 bases, and 22 bases lay between the germline ends. The CDR3 DNA sequence: TGCAGCGTTTATCTCTCGGGGGGCGATGCCCACAATGAGCAGTTCTTC. Its protein product is CSVYLSGGDAHNEQFF.

The chain couples TRBV9 to TRBJ2-6; D not certain. Germline V gene lookup returns CDR1 SGDLS and CDR2 YYNGEE. This CDR3 has 15 amino acids. V lost 5 bases and J lost 4, with 13 bases in between. CDR3 sequence: CASSSRSGGANVLTF. In nucleotides, the CDR3 is TGTGCCAGCAGTTCTCGGAGTGGGGGGGCCAACGTCCTGACTTTC.

The chain recombines TRBV25-1 with TRBJ1-1, with D perhaps TRBD1 (5 bases). V dropped 3 bases and J dropped 5 bases, with 13 bases sitting between them. CDR1 and CDR2 (germline): MGHDK, SYGVNS. The CDR3 is 14 amino acids. DNA of the CDR3: TGTGCCAGCAGTGATTCGAGGGGTAAGACTGAAGCTTTCTTT. Translation: CASSDSRGKTEAFF.

The V call is TRBV7-9, the J call TRBJ2-5; 12 nucleotides line up with TRBD2. Unmatched junction bases numbered 10, after V lost 3 bases and J lost 5 bases. This CDR3 is 17 amino acids long. The germline V gene has CDR1 SEHNR and CDR2 FQNEAQ (reference sequence). The CDR3 spells CASSLASGGALPETQYF. CDR3 in DNA: TGTGCCAGCAGCTTGGCTAGCGGGGGGGCCCTCCCCGAGACCCAGTACTTC.

The V gene is TRBV29-1, the J gene TRBJ1-2, with 7 positions matching TRBD1. J lost 3 bases, V lost 7 bases, and 5 bases had no gene match. Germline V CDR1 and CDR2: SQVTM, ANQGSEA. This CDR3 is 12 amino acids long. CDR3 bases: TGCAGCGGGGGGGGACAGCACTATGGCTACACCTTC. Translation gives CSGGGQHYGYTF.

The V call is TRBV5-6, the J call TRBJ2-7; 10 bases line up with TRBD1. The germline V gene has CDR1 SGHDT and CDR2 YYEEEE. V gave up 6 bases and J gave up 3 bases; unmatched junction bases: 9. This CDR3 has 15 residues. CDR3 region: CASNRDRGRLYEQYF. The DNA of the CDR3 is TGTGCCAGCAATCGAGACAGGGGGCGCCTCTACGAGCAGTACTTC.